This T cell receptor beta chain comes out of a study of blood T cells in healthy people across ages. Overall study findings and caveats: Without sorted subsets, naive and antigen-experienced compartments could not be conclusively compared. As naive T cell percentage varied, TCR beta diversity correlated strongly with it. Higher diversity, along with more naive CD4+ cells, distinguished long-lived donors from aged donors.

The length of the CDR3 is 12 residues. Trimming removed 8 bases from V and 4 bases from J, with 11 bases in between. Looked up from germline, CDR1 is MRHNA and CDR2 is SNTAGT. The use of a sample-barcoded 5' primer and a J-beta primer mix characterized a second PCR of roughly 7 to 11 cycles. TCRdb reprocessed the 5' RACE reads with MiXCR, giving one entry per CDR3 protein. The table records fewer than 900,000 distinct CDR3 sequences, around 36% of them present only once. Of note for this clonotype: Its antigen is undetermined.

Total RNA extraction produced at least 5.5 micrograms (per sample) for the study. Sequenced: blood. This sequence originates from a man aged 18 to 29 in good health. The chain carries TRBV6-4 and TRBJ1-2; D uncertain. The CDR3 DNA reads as TGTGCCAGCCTTAACACGGGCTATGGCTACACCTTC. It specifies CASLNTGYGYTF.